These 20 T cell receptor beta chains originate from one sample sequenced in a study of T cell responses to AZD1222 COVID-19 vaccine. Measured with immunoSEQ multiplex PCR; TCRdb has only the in-frame clones, and not every one. This table holds 75,000 to 100,000 clones, approximately 90% found once. The sequences come from peripheral blood, collected on day 0 of AZD1222 vaccination. These receptor sequences come from an adult in good health.

The chain employs TRBV7-9 and TRBJ1-2; TRBD1 is a possible D gene (5 bases). Looked up from germline, CDR1 is SEHNR and CDR2 is FQNEAQ (reference sequence). Trimming pared 2 bases from V and 2 bases from J, leaving 6 bases between. The CDR3 is made up of 13 amino acids. The CDR3 protein is CASSLQGNYGYTF. Written as DNA, the CDR3 is TGTGCCAGCAGCTTACAGGGAAACTATGGCTACACCTTC.

The chain joins TRBV3-1 (or the pseudogene TRBV3-2) to TRBJ2-2; the D gene is possibly TRBD2 (5 bases). This CDR3 has 14 amino acids. Germline lookup yields CDR1 LGHDT and CDR2 YNNKEL (reference sequence). Trimming shortened V by 1 base and J by 4 bases, and 7 bases separated the two germline ends. The CDR3 coding sequence is TGTGCCAGCAGCCAAGGAGGGTTCACCGGGGAGCTGTTTTTT. Protein sequence: CASSQGGFTGELFF.

This chain uses TRBV5-4 with TRBJ1-2, with D perhaps matching TRBD1 (5 bases). The germline CDR1 and CDR2 sequences are SGHNT and YYREEE (reference sequence). This CDR3 comprises 14 residues. Trimming shortened V by 2 bases and J by 0 bases, and 8 bases separated the two germline ends. The CDR3 DNA is TGTGCCAGCAGCTTAAAGGGGTCTAACTATGGCTACACCTTC. Protein sequence: CASSLKGSNYGYTF.

This chain connects TRBV6-6 to TRBJ2-3, with TRBD2 identical over 8 bases. The germline V gene has CDR1 MNHNY and CDR2 SVGAGI (reference sequence). This CDR3 is 16 amino acids long. The V and J ends lost 7 bases and 4 bases, in that order; junction bases with no gene match: 13. CDR3 sequence: CASIPAGGFRADTQYF. The CDR3 DNA reads TGTGCCAGCATTCCCGCGGGAGGCTTCCGCGCAGATACGCAGTATTTT.

The chain links TRBV28 to TRBJ2-1; D is unclear. This CDR3 comprises 18 residues. The germline V gene has CDR1 MDHEN and CDR2 SYDVKM. The V and J ends lost 4 bases and 0 bases respectively, with 19 bases between them. CDR3: CASSSWTGSSSSYNEQFF. The CDR3, as DNA: TGTGCCAGCAGTTCCTGGACCGGGTCCTCAAGCTCCTACAATGAGCAGTTCTTC.

This clone came up once. This chain connects TRBV27 to TRBJ1-5; unclear D gene. The V gene's germline CDR1 is MNHEY and CDR2 SMNVEV (reference sequence). Trimming took 5 bases from V and 4 from J, leaving 9 bases between them. The CDR3 spans 13 residues. The CDR3 DNA is TGTGCCAGCAGTCCCAAGCGTAATCAGCCCCAGCATTTT. Translated, it gives CASSPKRNQPQHF.

The chain carries TRBV6-5 and TRBJ1-2, with D unclear. The CDR3 has 13 residues. Germline CDR1 MNHEY, CDR2 SVGAGI. V shed 7 bases and J shed 1 base, with 10 bases lying between them. The CDR3 DNA reads TGTGCCAGCACCACGACGGTTAACTATGGCTACACCTTC. It translates to CASTTTVNYGYTF.

The CDR3 DNA follows: TGTGCCAGTGGGGGGAATTGGAGGCCCAGAAACACCATATATTTT. Its protein product is CASGGNWRPRNTIYF. The chain combines TRBV28 with TRBJ1-3; a possible D gene is TRBD1 (5 bases). This CDR3 region has 15 residues. V was shortened by 9 bases and J by 5 bases, with 20 bases between the two germline ends. CDR1 is MDHEN and CDR2 is SYDVKM in the germline V gene. Variable domain in full (rest from reference TRBV28 and TRBJ1-3): DVKVTQSSRYLVKRTGEKVFLECVQDMDHENMFWYRQDPGLGLRLIYFSYDVKMKEKGDIPEGYSVSREKKERFSLILESASTNQTSMYLCASGGNWRPRNTIYFGEGSWLTVV.

The rearrangement uses TRBV30 and TRBJ1-5; D is possibly TRBD1 (6 bases). V gave up 1 base and J gave up 2 bases, with 9 bases separating them. From germline, CDR1 is GTSNPN and CDR2 SVGIG (reference sequence). This CDR3 is built from 14 residues. The chain's CDR3 is CAWSAHRGNQPQHF. CDR3 bases: TGTGCCTGGAGTGCGCACAGGGGCAATCAGCCCCAGCATTTT.

A single count supports this clone. The chain joins TRBV7-2 to TRBJ2-3; D unresolved. Trimming removed 1 base from V and 0 bases from J, with 5 bases in between. CDR3 length: 14 residues. CDR1 is SGHTA and CDR2 is FQGNSA in the germline V gene. The chain's CDR3 is CASSLDSSTDTQYF. CDR3 nucleotides: TGTGCCAGCAGCTTAGACAGTAGCACAGATACGCAGTATTTT.

The table lists this clone with a few counts. V gene TRBV6-5 combines with J gene TRBJ2-3; weak D call: TRBD2 (5 bases). The germline V gene encodes CDR1 MNHEY and CDR2 SVGAGI. With 5 bases removed from V and 3 bases from J, the gap between germline ends came to 9 bases. The CDR3 covers 13 residues. CDR3 coding DNA: TGTGCCAGCAGTCTAGGGAGAACAGATACGCAGTATTTT. Translated: CASSLGRTDTQYF.

The chain is built from TRBV5-6 and TRBJ2-1; 13 bases map to TRBD2. V was pared by 1 base and J by 7 bases, with 5 bases of the junction left unmatched. CDR1 is SGHDT and CDR2 is YYEEEE in the germline V gene. CDR3 size: 16 residues. DNA of the CDR3: TGTGCCAGCAGCTTGATTCGGACTAGCGGGAGAAATGAGCAGTTCTTC. Its translation is CASSLIRTSGRNEQFF.

The table lists this clone with a count of one. V and J are TRBV9 and TRBJ2-1; D is unresolved. The CDR3 is 16 amino acids. Trimming pared 0 bases from V and 0 bases from J, leaving 10 bases between. Germline CDR1 is SGDLS and CDR2 is YYNGEE. The CDR3, as DNA: TGTGCCAGCAGCGTAGTTTGGGCGAGCTCCTACAATGAGCAGTTCTTC. Its translation: CASSVVWASSYNEQFF.

The sample holds one count of this clone. The chain links TRBV28 to TRBJ2-7, with 8 bases fitting TRBD2. Germline assignment: CDR1 MDHEN and CDR2 SYDVKM. V gave up 5 bases and J gave up 4 bases; unmatched junction bases: 16. This CDR3 has 17 amino acids. CDR3 coding DNA: TGTGCCAGCAGTCCCCGCTTGACGGGAGGGCCGAGGTACGAGCAGTACTTC. This codes for CASSPRLTGGPRYEQYF.

The chain recombines TRBV21-1 with TRBJ1-2; the table names TRBD1, a call not compared with the DNA. TRBV21-1 is classified as a pseudogene. The CDR3 length is 16 residues. CDR3 DNA sequence: TGTGCCAGCAGCAAGCAGGGGCAGGGGCGCGTATATGGCTACACCTTC. As protein: CASSKQGQGRVYGYTF.

The chain uses TRBV29-1 and TRBJ2-3, with 7 bases aligning to TRBD1. Germline CDR1 is SQVTM and CDR2 is ANQGSEA. J was trimmed by 5 bases and V by 4 bases; bases with no gene match: 9. CDR3 size: 14 residues. The CDR3 sequence is CSVAPQGRGDTQYF. CDR3 sequence (DNA): TGCAGCGTTGCTCCACAGGGGAGAGGAGATACGCAGTATTTT.

DNA of the CDR3: TGTGCCAGCAGTTTTCATCGGGGCAGCAATCAGCCCCAGCATTTT. Translating it yields CASSFHRGSNQPQHF. The V and J genes are TRBV28 and TRBJ1-5; weak D call: TRBD1 (5 bases). The CDR3 is 15 amino acids. The V and J ends lost 3 bases and 1 base respectively, with 10 bases between them. Per germline, CDR1 MDHEN and CDR2 SYDVKM.

This clone has a single count. V gene TRBV10-3 combines with J gene TRBJ1-1; D gene ambiguous. The CDR3 runs to 14 residues. Germline CDR1 and CDR2: ENHRY and SYGVKD. V dropped 3 bases and J dropped 1 base, with 9 bases sitting between them. Here the CDR3 reads CAISDEGTNTEAFF. CDR3 in DNA: TGTGCCATCAGTGACGAAGGCACGAACACTGAAGCTTTCTTT.

This rearrangement joins TRBV2 to TRBJ2-1; 7 nucleotides line up with TRBD2. Germline-derived CDR1 and CDR2 are SNHLY and FYNNEI. The CDR3 covers 13 residues. V shed 6 bases, J shed 4 bases, and the junction held 3 bases outside the gene matches. CDR3 sequence: CASRTSRYNEQFF. The CDR3 DNA follows: TGTGCCAGCAGGACTAGCCGTTACAATGAGCAGTTCTTC. The variable domain in full, with the rest retrieved from reference TRBV2 and TRBJ2-1, is EPEVTQTPSHQVTQMGQEVILRCVPISNHLYFYWYRQILGQKVEFLVSFYNNEISEKSEIFDDQFSVERPDGSNFTLKIRSTKLEDSAMYFCASRTSRYNEQFFGPGTRLTVL.

J is TRBJ1-2 and V is TRBV16, with D possibly being TRBD1 (6 bases). CDR1 KGHSY and CDR2 FQNENV come from the germline V gene. The CDR3 covers 13 residues. V was trimmed by 0 bases and J by 5 bases, leaving 7 bases between them. The CDR3 DNA is TGTGCCAGCAGCCAATCACAGGGTTATGGCTACACCTTC. Protein sequence: CASSQSQGYGYTF.